These 10 T cell receptor beta chains were all obtained from the same sample, sequenced in a study of human T cells and chemical hapten exposure. One entry per CDR3 protein results from TCRdb running MiXCR on the RACE reads. This sample has some 180,000 distinct CDR3 sequences, with roughly a quarter found just once. Time point reported: patch test 3, about 24 weeks after DPC sensitization. Treatment given: therapeutic diphenylcyclopropenone sensitization with weekly scalp DPC. The sample was whole blood, taken in connection with sensitization to the hapten diphenylcyclopropenone (DPC). The receptors were gathered from a woman aged 40 to 50 with alopecia areata. Some clones in this sample may be carry-over from other donors' samples.

The CDR3 is CASSGYGDTQYF. The CDR3 DNA follows: TGTGCCAGCAGCGGGTATGGAGATACGCAGTATTTT. The chain employs TRBV7-2 and TRBJ2-3, with unresolved D. The germline V gene has CDR1 SGHTA and CDR2 FQGNSA. Trimming removed 5 bases from V and 5 bases from J, with 8 bases in between. The CDR3 extends over 12 amino acids.

The chain combines TRBV4-1 with TRBJ1-4, with D maybe TRBD1 (6 bases). This CDR3 comprises 16 residues. Germline V gives CDR1 MGHRA, CDR2 YSYEKL. Between the trimmed V and J ends, which lost 4 bases and 4 bases, there was a span of 16 bases. The CDR3 loop reads CASSPSGTGLNEKLFF. The CDR3 nucleotides are TGCGCCAGCAGCCCCAGTGGAACAGGGCTTAATGAAAAACTGTTTTTT.

V gene TRBV20-1 combines with J gene TRBJ1-2; D is unresolved. CDR3 length: 17 residues. The V end lost 0 bases, the J end lost 0 bases, and 17 bases lay between the germline ends. Germline loops: CDR1 DFQATT, CDR2 SNEGSKA (reference sequence). The CDR3 DNA is TGCAGTGCTAGAGACGCTCTCGCAACGGCCCCTAACTATGGCTACACCTTC. Translation gives CSARDALATAPNYGYTF.

The chain links TRBV7-2 to TRBJ2-3; D remains ambiguous. This CDR3 has 12 amino acids. Per the germline V gene, CDR1 is SGHTA and CDR2 is FQGNSA. Between the trimmed V and J ends, which lost 5 bases and 2 bases, there was a span of 5 bases. This CDR3 reads CASSQFTDTQYF. CDR3 in DNA: TGTGCCAGCAGCCAGTTCACAGATACGCAGTATTTT.

The chain is built from TRBV10-3 and TRBJ2-1, with 11 bases identical to TRBD2. CDR3 length equals 13 residues. The germline gives CDR1 ENHRY, CDR2 SYGVKD. Trimming at V came to 9 bases and at J to 5 bases, leaving 3 bases not matched to a gene. The CDR3 loop reads CAIMTSGNNEQFF. CDR3 in DNA: TGTGCCATTATGACTAGCGGGAACAATGAGCAGTTCTTC.

The rearrangement links TRBV7-8 to TRBJ2-5; D gene uncertain. Germline CDR1 reads SGHVS; CDR2 reads FQNEAQ. Trimming removed 1 base at V and 4 bases at J, with 13 bases between. This CDR3 is built from 15 residues. The CDR3 region is CASSLGRLSGETQYF. The DNA of the CDR3 is TGTGCCAGCAGCTTAGGCCGCTTATCGGGAGAGACCCAGTACTTC.

This clonotype has only a few counts. The rearrangement joins TRBV11-2 to TRBJ1-1, with a tentative D call TRBD1 (5 bases). CDR3 length: 15 residues. Per germline, CDR1 SGHAT and CDR2 FQNNGV. Trimming took 0 bases from V and 1 from J, leaving 9 bases between them. The CDR3 region is CASSLERGPNTEAFF. The CDR3 DNA reads TGTGCCAGCAGCTTAGAAAGGGGTCCGAACACTGAAGCTTTCTTT.

This clonotype has only a few counts. The CDR3: CASGQSATNEKLFF. The CDR3, as DNA: TGTGCCTCCGGACAATCTGCAACTAATGAAAAACTGTTTTTT. J is TRBJ1-4 and V is TRBV30; D might be TRBD1 (5 bases). The length of the CDR3 is 14 residues. Germline V gives CDR1 GTSNPN, CDR2 SVGIG (reference sequence). V lost 7 bases and J lost 0, with 12 bases in between.

This clonotype showed up just a few times. The rearrangement uses TRBV24-1 and TRBJ2-3, with 7 bases aligning to TRBD2. Germline V gene data show CDR1 as KGHDR and CDR2 as SFDVKD. CDR3 length: 14 amino acids. The V segment lost 9 bases and the J segment 4 bases; nucleotides outside the gene matches: 9. For the CDR3, the DNA is TGTGCCACCTCCTCGGCGGGAGAGGCAGATACGCAGTATTTT. This encodes CATSSAGEADTQYF.

The chain couples TRBV7-9 to TRBJ2-7; tentative D call: TRBD1 (5 bases). The ends were cut back, 4 bases at V and 4 bases at J, with 20 bases in the middle. Germline loops: CDR1 SEHNR, CDR2 FQNEAQ (reference sequence). This CDR3 is built from 16 residues. This CDR3 is CASSSTYPQGWYEQYF. Here the CDR3 DNA reads TGTGCCAGCAGCTCAACTTACCCCCAGGGTTGGTACGAGCAGTACTTC.